This T cell receptor beta chain came from a study of T cells after yellow fever vaccination. Germline CDR1 is MGHRA and CDR2 is YSYEKL. V was clipped by 0 bases and J by 4 bases, with 12 bases between them. This CDR3 spans 16 amino acids. MiXCR, applied by TCRdb to the 5' RACE reads, yields one record per CDR3 protein. The sample lists hundreds of thousands of distinct CDR3 sequences; around 19% were seen once. This clonotype was sampled from a man between 18 and 29 years old who received the YFV17D yellow fever vaccine. The starting material was PBMCs, obtained before the yellow fever booster vaccination. V usage is TRBV4-1 and J usage is TRBJ1-4, with no clear D. The CDR3 loop is CASSQDLTGFNEKLFF. The CDR3 DNA reads as TGCGCCAGCAGCCAAGATCTAACCGGGTTTAATGAAAAACTGTTTTTT.